This entry lists 21 T cell receptor beta chains sequenced from one sample in a study of T cell repertoires in cytomegalovirus infection. TCRdb fed the reads into MiXCR, producing one record per CDR3 protein. There are around 750,000 distinct CDR3 sequences in the sample; 32% occur only once, and over 10% lies in the top ten. Their antigen targets remain unknown. The sequenced sample was cultured CD8+ T cells from PBMCs, obtained from culture after CMV antigen stimulation. The receptors were sampled from a human donor in good health (CMV status not recorded). Some clones in this sample may be carry-over from other donors' samples.

This chain joins TRBV12-3 or TRBV12-4 and TRBJ1-2, with D unclear. The ends were cut back, 5 bases at V and 3 bases at J, with 22 bases in the middle. CDR3 length: 17 amino acids. CDR3 residues: CASSPPWHPRADYGYTF. CDR3 nucleotides: TGTGCCAGCAGTCCCCCTTGGCACCCTAGGGCCGACTATGGCTACACCTTC.

This chain links TRBV28 with TRBJ2-5, with 10 bases matching TRBD1. The CDR3 contains 16 residues. V was clipped by 6 bases and J by 5 bases; unmatched bases: 12. Germline values: CDR1 MDHEN, CDR2 SYDVKM. In DNA form, the CDR3 reads TGTGCCAGCAGGATGACAGGGGGCGGGCGGGGTGAGACCCAGTACTTC. Protein: CASRMTGGGRGETQYF.

V is TRBV7-2 and J is TRBJ1-3; D is possibly TRBD1 (5 bases). The CDR3 loop spans 15 amino acids. Deletions cut 1 base from V and 4 bases from J, with 11 bases between. Germline CDR1 SGHTA, CDR2 FQGNSA. The CDR3 coding sequence is TGTGCCAGCAGCTTAGAGTCAGGGTCCGGAAACACCATATATTTT. It is translated as CASSLESGSGNTIYF.

Worth noting for this clonotype: A clone one base away is much larger, so this may be a read error. The rearrangement uses TRBV7-8 and TRBJ2-2; 8 bases are shared with TRBD2. Germline V lookup: CDR1 SGHVS, CDR2 FQNEAQ. The length of the CDR3 is 17 residues. The CDR3 DNA sequence: TGTGCCAGCAACTTAGCGGGGCTAGCGCTAGACACCGGGGAGCTGTTTTTT. It translates to CASNLAGLALDTGELFF. Drawing the rest from reference TRBV7-8 and TRBJ2-2, the complete variable domain is GAGVSQSPRYKVAKRGQDVALRCDPISGHVSLFWYQQALGQGPEFLTYFQNEAQLDKSGLPSDRFFAERPEGSVSTLKIQRTQQEDSAVYLCASNLAGLALDTGELFFGEGSRLTVL.

The chain uses TRBV4-1 and TRBJ2-2; 10 bases are a match to TRBD1. The germline V gene has CDR1 MGHRA and CDR2 YSYEKL. This CDR3 is built from 14 residues. Trimming cost V 6 bases and J 7 bases; bases outside gene matches: 5. DNA of the CDR3: TGCGCCAGCAGTCTAAGGACAGGGGGCGGGGAGCTGTTTTTT. Translation: CASSLRTGGGELFF.

This clonotype appeared a few times. The V gene is TRBV6-5, the J gene TRBJ2-2, with no clear D. The CDR3 consists of 12 residues. The germline V and J ends were trimmed by 2 bases and 7 bases, with 5 bases remaining between them. Germline V gene lookup returns CDR1 MNHEY and CDR2 SVGAGI. DNA of the CDR3: TGTGCCAGCAGTTACGGGAACGGGGAGCTGTTTTTT. Translated: CASSYGNGELFF.

Ten or more counts support this clonotype. The V gene is TRBV7-6, the J gene TRBJ2-2; D possibly uses TRBD1 or TRBD2 (6 bases each). The CDR3 has 16 residues. V lost 5 bases to trimming and J lost 0 bases, with 13 bases between them. Germline V CDR1 and CDR2: SGHVS, FNYEAQ. CDR3 nucleotide sequence: TGTGCCAGCAGCCGTCGGGGGCCCCCGAACACCGGGGAGCTGTTTTTT. Protein sequence: CASSRRGPPNTGELFF.

V gene TRBV7-9 combines with J gene TRBJ1-2; 7 positions agree with TRBD1. Germline CDR1 and CDR2: SEHNR and FQNEAQ (reference sequence). The length of the CDR3 is 13 residues. Trimming removed 6 bases from V and 10 bases from J; junction bases left unmatched: 11. CDR3 sequence reads: CASSKTGDDDYTF. The CDR3 region has the DNA TGTGCCAGCAGTAAAACAGGGGACGATGACTACACCTTC.

This chain connects TRBV5-4 to TRBJ2-3; D may match TRBD1 or TRBD2 (5 bases each). The CDR3 consists of 17 residues. V lost 3 bases, J lost 2 bases, and 19 bases lay in between. The V gene's germline CDR1 is SGHNT and CDR2 YYREEE (reference sequence). CDR3 DNA: TGTGCCAGCAGCTCTACCCCCCGGGACCATCTCACAGATACGCAGTATTTT. Protein product: CASSSTPRDHLTDTQYF.

This clonotype appeared a few times. The chain combines TRBV12-3 or TRBV12-4 with TRBJ2-7; D not certain. The V end lost 1 base, the J end lost 4 bases, and 26 bases lay between the germline ends. The CDR3 sequence is 19 residues long. CDR3: CASSLGVREKMGNFYEQYF. CDR3 nucleotides: TGTGCCAGCAGTTTAGGAGTCCGAGAAAAAATGGGGAATTTTTACGAGCAGTACTTC.

This clonotype was seen ten or more times. The chain links TRBV27 to TRBJ2-3, with no clear D. V was trimmed by 3 bases and J by 4 bases, leaving 5 bases between them. The CDR3 extends over 12 amino acids. The germline V gene has CDR1 MNHEY and CDR2 SMNVEV (reference sequence). The CDR3 sequence is CASSFSPDTQYF. The DNA for the CDR3 is TGTGCCAGCAGTTTTAGCCCAGATACGCAGTATTTT.

The rearrangement joins TRBV7-6 to TRBJ1-1, with a tentative D call TRBD1 (5 bases). This CDR3 contains 12 residues. Between the trimmed V and J ends, which lost 5 bases and 11 bases, there was a span of 15 bases. Germline loops: CDR1 SGHVS, CDR2 FNYEAQ. The CDR3 DNA sequence: TGTGCCAGCAGCCTAGGGGACCGACAGGCTTTCTTT. Its protein product is CASSLGDRQAFF. Based on the CDR3 plus reference TRBV7-6 and TRBJ1-1, the full variable domain is GAGVSQSPRYKVTKRGQDVALRCDPISGHVSLYWYRQALGQGPEFLTYFNYEAQQDKSGLPNDRFSAERPEGSISTLTIQRTEQRDSAMYRCASSLGDRQAFFGQGTRLTVV.

In its sample, this clonotype was seen a few times. V is TRBV7-9 and J is TRBJ1-5; no definite D call. V shed 5 bases and J shed 4 bases, with 15 bases lying between them. CDR3 size: 15 residues. Germline V gene sequence: CDR1 SEHNR, CDR2 FQNEAQ (reference sequence). CDR3 DNA: TGTGCCAGCAGCCTCCGTGGGGAAGGTAATCAGCCCCAGCATTTT. Its protein is CASSLRGEGNQPQHF.

The rearrangement uses TRBV7-6 and TRBJ1-5; perhaps TRBD1 as D (5 bases). The CDR3 covers 16 residues. Germline CDR1 is SGHVS and CDR2 is FNYEAQ. V lost 9 bases and J 1 base, leaving 19 bases between the germline ends. The CDR3 DNA follows: TGTGCCAGTCTATCGGTGGGGGGAAGGAGCAATCAGCCCCAGCATTTT. Protein: CASLSVGGRSNQPQHF.

A word on this clonotype: Given a much more abundant clone one base away, this may be a read error. Given the absence of the conserved phenylalanine or tryptophan at the CDR3 end, a read error is likely. The rearrangement links TRBV14 to TRBJ2-7; D ambiguous. Germline V gene lookup returns CDR1 SGHDN and CDR2 FVKESK. V was clipped by 6 bases and J by 2 bases, with 11 bases between them. The CDR3 runs 13 residues. The CDR3 bases are TGTGCCAGCAGTCCCGGTGGGACCTACGAGCAGTACGCC. Translating it yields CASSPGGTYEQYA.

This clonotype was seen a few times. The chain recombines TRBV7-6 with TRBJ2-3, with 10 bases identical to TRBD2. Germline lookup yields CDR1 SGHVS and CDR2 FNYEAQ. V lost 4 bases to trimming and J lost 4 bases; unmatched junction nucleotides: 2. The CDR3 totals 14 residues. The CDR3 reads CASSSSGGPDTQYF. CDR3 in DNA: TGTGCCAGCAGCTCTAGCGGGGGTCCAGATACGCAGTATTTT.

CDR3 nucleotides: TGTGCCAGCAGTTACTCGTCTAATGGTGAGCAGTACGTC. Translated: CASSYSSNGEQYV. V and J are TRBV6-2 or TRBV6-3 and TRBJ2-7; D remains ambiguous. This CDR3 is 13 amino acids long. Germline V gives CDR1 MNHEY, CDR2 SVGEGT. Trimming pared 0 bases from V and 7 bases from J, leaving 10 bases between.

The CDR3 sequence is CASSFTVAASGNTIYF. The CDR3, as DNA: TGTGCCAGCAGTTTTACCGTCGCAGCCTCTGGAAACACCATATATTTT. V and J are TRBV6-1 and TRBJ1-3; D uncertain. CDR1 and CDR2 (germline): MNHNS, SASEGT. This CDR3 spans 16 amino acids. V shed 5 bases and J shed 0 bases, with 14 bases lying between them.

This clonotype has only a few counts. J is TRBJ1-4 and V is TRBV7-9, with 8 bases fitting TRBD1. The CDR3 covers 17 residues. CDR1 SEHNR and CDR2 FQNEAQ come from the germline V gene (reference sequence). V shed 5 bases and J 9 bases; nucleotides not matched to a gene: 17. The CDR3 coding sequence is TGTGCCAGCAGCCACATCTTAACCTACAGGGGGTTTAAAAAACTGTTTTTT. Protein product: CASSHILTYRGFKKLFF.

This clonotype has only a few counts. The V and J genes are TRBV19 and TRBJ1-1; the D gene is possibly TRBD1 (5 bases). The CDR3 is 17 residues long. V was pared by 5 bases and J by 0 bases, with 19 bases between. The germline CDR1 and CDR2 sequences are LNHDA and SQIVND (reference sequence). In DNA, the CDR3 is TGTGCCAGTAGTCCTATACGGGGACTGATATTGAACACTGAAGCTTTCTTT. It codes for CASSPIRGLILNTEAFF. Looking up the rest from reference TRBV19 and TRBJ1-1 gives the full variable domain: DGGITQSPKYLFRKEGQNVTLSCEQNLNHDAMYWYRQDPGQGLRLIYYSQIVNDFQKGDIAEGYSVSREKKESFPLTVTSAQKNPTAFYLCASSPIRGLILNTEAFFGQGTRLTVV.

The rearrangement uses TRBV5-1 and TRBJ2-7; the D is unclear. Trimming shortened V by 0 bases and J by 6 bases, and 7 bases separated the two germline ends. The CDR3 runs 12 residues. Germline V lookup: CDR1 SGHRS, CDR2 YFSETQ. The CDR3 reads CASSLGVAEQYF. CDR3 nucleotides: TGCGCCAGCAGCTTGGGGGTTGCCGAGCAGTACTTC.